The T cell receptor (beta chain) under discussion was sequenced for a study of Tregs in tolerant kidney transplant recipients. Looking at the study overall: The nonmyeloablative bone marrow transplants came from related graft donors, with transient mixed chimerism.

This clone was seen a single time. Clones were sequenced by immunoSEQ multiplex PCR, and TCRdb holds only the in-frame ones, with some missing. Of 95,000 to 120,000 clones detected, roughly 89% appear once; the ten largest clones hold approximately 0.35%. From germline, CDR1 is MNHNS and CDR2 SASEGT. V was pared by 3 bases and J by 6 bases, with 6 bases between. The CDR3 spans 12 residues. The chain combines TRBV6-1 with TRBJ1-5; D gene uncertain. The specimen comprised CD4+ T cells from blood, sampled before the transplant. This clonotype originated in a human donor who received a combined kidney and bone marrow transplant. The CDR3, as DNA: TGTGCCAGCAGTGAGCCGGGTCAGCCCCAGCATTTT. This codes for CASSEPGQPQHF.